The clone carrying this T cell receptor beta chain was counted many times. Germline V gene lookup returns CDR1 SNHLY and CDR2 FYNNEI. There are 14 residues in the CDR3. The V and J ends lost 1 base and 10 bases, in that order; junction bases with no gene match: 6. Through a sample-barcoded 5' primer and a J-beta primer mix, a second PCR was run for roughly 7 to 11 cycles. Each cDNA molecule was tagged by a template-switch adaptor that had 12 random nucleotides. MiXCR, applied by TCRdb to the 5' RACE reads, yields one record per CDR3 protein. The table includes hundreds of thousands of distinct CDR3 sequences, approximately 52% detected once. These data come from a study of blood T cells in healthy people across ages.

The TCR sequence derives from a woman of 80 years or more in good health. Sequenced material: blood. This chain links TRBV2 with TRBJ2-1; TRBD1 agrees at 8 bases. CDR3 in amino acids: CASSEETGDWEQFF. The CDR3 nucleotides are TGTGCCAGCAGTGAAGAGACAGGGGATTGGGAGCAGTTCTTC. The variable domain in full, with the rest retrieved from reference TRBV2 and TRBJ2-1, is EPEVTQTPSHQVTQMGQEVILRCVPISNHLYFYWYRQILGQKVEFLVSFYNNEISEKSEIFDDQFSVERPDGSNFTLKIRSTKLEDSAMYFCASSEETGDWEQFFGPGTRLTVL.